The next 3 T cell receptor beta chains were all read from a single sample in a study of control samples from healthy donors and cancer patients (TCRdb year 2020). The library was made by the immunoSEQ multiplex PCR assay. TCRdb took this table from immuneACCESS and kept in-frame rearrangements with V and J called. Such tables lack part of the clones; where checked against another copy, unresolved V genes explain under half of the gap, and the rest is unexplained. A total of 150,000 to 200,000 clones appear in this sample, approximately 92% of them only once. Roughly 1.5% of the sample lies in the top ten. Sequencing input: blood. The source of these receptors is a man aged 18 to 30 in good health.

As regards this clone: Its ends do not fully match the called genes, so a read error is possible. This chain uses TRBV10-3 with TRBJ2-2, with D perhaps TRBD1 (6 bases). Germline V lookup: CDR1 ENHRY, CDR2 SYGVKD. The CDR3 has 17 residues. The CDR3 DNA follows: TGTGCCATGAGTGGGGGCCAGGGGCCAGCGAACACCGGGGAGCTGTTTTTT. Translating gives CAMSGGQGPANTGELFF.

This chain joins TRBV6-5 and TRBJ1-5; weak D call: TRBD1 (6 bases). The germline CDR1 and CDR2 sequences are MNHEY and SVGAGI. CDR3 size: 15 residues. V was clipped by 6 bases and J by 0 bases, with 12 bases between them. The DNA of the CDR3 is TGTGCCAGCAGCCTGGACAGATATAGCAATCAGCCCCAGCATTTT. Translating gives CASSLDRYSNQPQHF.

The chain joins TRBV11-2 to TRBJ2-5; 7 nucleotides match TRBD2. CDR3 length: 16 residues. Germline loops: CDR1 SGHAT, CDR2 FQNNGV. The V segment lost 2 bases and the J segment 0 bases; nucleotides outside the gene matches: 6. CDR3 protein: CASSLRGTTNQETQYF. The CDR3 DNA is TGTGCCAGCAGCTTACGCGGGACTACCAACCAAGAGACCCAGTACTTC.